The 16 T cell receptor beta chains listed next were all sequenced from one sample in a study of cytomegalovirus exposure and HLA in healthy donors. PCR amplification relied on 60 Vbeta primers (plus 13 Jbeta primers). The method was immunoSEQ multiplex PCR; TCRdb's version includes in-frame clones alone and lacks a portion of them. The table lists some 210,000 clones, approximately 87% of them singletons. Sequences were obtained from PBMCs. The receptors here all came from a man under 40 in good health and CMV-seronegative.

The J gene is TRBJ2-3, the V gene TRBV7-8; 7 positions match TRBD2. CDR3 size: 16 residues. Germline lookup yields CDR1 SGHVS and CDR2 FQNEAQ. J was trimmed by 3 bases and V by 5 bases; bases with no gene match: 11. CDR3 sequence: CASSTKAGSRTDTQYF. CDR3 sequence (DNA): TGTGCCAGCAGCACGAAAGCGGGGAGTAGAACAGATACGCAGTATTTT.

This chain joins TRBV9 and TRBJ2-5; D ambiguous. Germline lookup yields CDR1 SGDLS and CDR2 YYNGEE. V was cut by 4 bases and J by 2 bases, with 15 bases left in between. This CDR3 contains 15 residues. CDR3 DNA: TGTGCCAGCAGCCCGGGTATGCGGATTCAAGAGACCCAGTACTTC. This codes for CASSPGMRIQETQYF.

The chain employs TRBV7-2 and TRBJ2-2; 12 nucleotides align to TRBD2. This CDR3 comprises 16 residues. V trimming: 2 bases; J trimming: 7 bases; junction bases outside the gene matches: 5. CDR1 is SGHTA and CDR2 is FQGNSA in the germline V gene. The CDR3 spells CASSLSSGGANGELFF. For the CDR3, the DNA is TGTGCCAGCAGCTTATCTAGCGGGGGGGCTAACGGGGAGCTGTTTTTT.

The chain employs TRBV6-5 and TRBJ1-3; a possible D gene is TRBD1 (5 bases). With 6 bases removed from V and 0 bases from J, the gap between germline ends came to 12 bases. This CDR3 region has 15 residues. Germline lookup yields CDR1 MNHEY and CDR2 SVGAGI. Written as DNA, the CDR3 is TGTGCCAGCAGCGACCCGACAGTCTCTGGAAACACCATATATTTT. This encodes CASSDPTVSGNTIYF.

The chain links TRBV9 to TRBJ2-1; 12 positions agree with TRBD2. Germline lookup yields CDR1 SGDLS and CDR2 YYNGEE. V gave up 4 bases and J gave up 6 bases; unmatched junction bases: 11. The CDR3 extends over 17 amino acids. CDR3 DNA: TGTGCCAGCAGCTCTAGAGCTCTAGCGGGAGGGCCCAATGAGCAGTTCTTC. It codes for CASSSRALAGGPNEQFF.

The chain links TRBV28 to TRBJ1-5; 9 bases align to TRBD1. This CDR3 is 14 amino acids long. With V trimmed by 2 bases and J by 5 bases, 1 base remained unmatched. CDR1 is MDHEN, CDR2 SYDVKM, per germline. This CDR3 is CASSLGDRDQPQHF. The CDR3 nucleotides are TGTGCCAGCAGTTTAGGGGACAGGGATCAGCCCCAGCATTTT.

This clone was seen only once. The V call is TRBV5-6, the J call TRBJ2-1; tentative D call: TRBD1 (6 bases). Per the germline V gene, CDR1 is SGHDT and CDR2 is YYEEEE. The CDR3 has 13 residues. With 2 bases removed from V and 6 bases from J, the gap between germline ends came to 9 bases. The CDR3 nucleotides are TGTGCCAGCAGCTTTGGGGGCTCCAATGAGCAGTTCTTC. Translation gives CASSFGGSNEQFF.

The chain combines TRBV19 with TRBJ1-1; possibly TRBD1 for D (5 bases). Per the germline V gene, CDR1 is LNHDA and CDR2 is SQIVND (reference sequence). V lost 4 bases to trimming and J lost 5 bases, with 20 bases between them. The CDR3 totals 16 residues. For the CDR3, the DNA is TGTGCCAGTAGTAAAGGGTTCAATTGGGGGAGGACTGAAGCTTTCTTT. Its protein product is CASSKGFNWGRTEAFF.

The genes are TRBV27 and TRBJ1-1, with 7 nucleotides matching TRBD1. This CDR3 has 11 residues. The germline V gene encodes CDR1 MNHEY and CDR2 SMNVEV (reference sequence). Unmatched junction bases numbered 3, after V lost 6 bases and J lost 8 bases. In nucleotides, the CDR3 is TGTGCCAGCAGGACAGGGTTGGAAGCTTTCTTT. Protein product: CASRTGLEAFF.

The chain has TRBV5-1 and TRBJ2-5; 12 nucleotides align to TRBD1. This CDR3 spans 16 amino acids. CDR1 SGHRS and CDR2 YFSETQ come from the germline V gene. J gave up 6 bases and V 3 bases, and 9 bases lay outside the gene matches. CDR3 amino acids: CASSYSGTGGEKTQYF. The CDR3 region has the DNA TGCGCCAGCAGCTACTCCGGGACAGGGGGCGAAAAGACCCAGTACTTC.

The chain links TRBV5-6 to TRBJ2-2; possible D gene TRBD1, 5 bases. Trimming removed 0 bases from V and 0 bases from J, with 6 bases in between. CDR1 SGHDT and CDR2 YYEEEE come from the germline V gene. This CDR3 has 15 amino acids. The CDR3 DNA is TGTGCCAGCAGCTTGGCAGGGACGAACACCGGGGAGCTGTTTTTT. Encoded protein: CASSLAGTNTGELFF.

This clone came up once. The chain couples TRBV20-1 to TRBJ1-5; D is unclear. The CDR3 is 11 amino acids. V lost 5 bases, J lost 9 bases, and 11 bases lay in between. Germline loops: CDR1 DFQATT, CDR2 SNEGSKA (reference sequence). CDR3 sequence (DNA): TGCAGTGCTGAGACTCCGGGGCCCCAGCATTTT. Protein product: CSAETPGPQHF.

This clone was seen only once. The chain recombines TRBV6-1 with TRBJ1-2; no firm D call. Per the germline V gene, CDR1 is MNHNS and CDR2 is SASEGT. This CDR3 contains 15 residues. Deletions cut 0 bases from V and 10 bases from J, with 18 bases between. CDR3 DNA: TGTGCCAGCAGTGAAGCGCTTTGGGCGAGTAGTGTCTACACCTTC. It specifies CASSEALWASSVYTF.

The rearrangement uses TRBV10-1 and TRBJ2-1; 11 positions match TRBD1. J gave up 9 bases and V 3 bases, and 7 bases lay outside the gene matches. This CDR3 spans 15 amino acids. Germline loops: CDR1 WNHNN, CDR2 SYGVQD (reference sequence). The CDR3 sequence is CASSDHRTGGVEQFF. As DNA, the CDR3 is TGCGCCAGCAGTGACCACAGGACAGGGGGCGTTGAGCAGTTCTTC.

The rearrangement uses TRBV6-5 and TRBJ2-5; TRBD1 is a possible D gene (6 bases). The CDR3 totals 16 residues. The germline CDR1 and CDR2 sequences are MNHEY and SVGAGI. Trimming took off 1 base at V and 2 bases at J, with 14 bases between the two ends. As DNA, the CDR3 is TGTGCCAGCAGTTACTGGTCCTCGACAGGACAAGAGACCCAGTACTTC. Encoded protein: CASSYWSSTGQETQYF.

CDR3 DNA: TGTGCCAGCAACTCCGAGTACAATGAGCAGTTCTTC. It codes for CASNSEYNEQFF. V gene TRBV2 combines with J gene TRBJ2-1; D is undetermined. The CDR3 loop spans 12 amino acids. The V gene's germline CDR1 is SNHLY and CDR2 FYNNEI. V gave up 7 bases and J gave up 4 bases, with 8 bases separating them.